This T cell receptor (beta chain) derives from a study of T-cell memory formation after mild COVID-19 (TCRdb year 2021). Notes on the research overall: Most TCR sequence clusters were specific to one of the two donors. Longitudinal TCRalpha and TCRbeta repertoire sequencing tracked T-cell clones expanding and contracting after mild COVID-19 in a couple of donors. The cohort comprised two young, previously healthy adult volunteers, one female and one male. Broad study findings and their caveats: Only two mild cases were covered in the study, and larger cohorts including severe cases with pre-infection samples were considered necessary. Contracting CD4+ clones turned up mainly in the CM and EM memory subsets, whereas EMRA was where CD8+ clones were enriched. SARS-CoV-2 specificity was not confirmed for the second-wave clones peaking on day 37. Balanced CD4/CD8 phenotypes were observed for clones contracting from day 15 to 85, whereas a bias towards CD4+ was observed for a second wave of clones expanding from day 15 to 37. Some responding clones were detected in pre-infection memory, suggesting pre-existing cross-reactive memory T cells joined the SARS-CoV-2 response.

This clonotype was observed a few times. There is no known antigen for this receptor. It has no much larger one-base neighbor in the sample; base qualities were not kept. Ficoll-Paque density gradient centrifugation was used to isolate PBMCs. A distance of 11 bases separates the germline ends of V and J, which lose 5 bases and 1 base respectively. The germline V gene sets CDR1 to SGHVS and CDR2 to FQNEAQ. Including the terminal cysteine and phenylalanine, the CDR3 comprises 14 residues. This entry keeps only the CDR3 DNA: 42 bases, framed from base 1. Sequencing instrument: Illumina NovaSeq 6000. Using 5'RACE with constant-segment primers, TCRalpha and TCRbeta cDNA libraries were constructed, with sample barcodes and unique molecular identifiers added in the process. RNA was extracted from every sample with Trizol reagent. The libraries were amplified in two PCR steps, and the second step added a second sample barcode and Illumina TruSeq adapters. Libraries were sequenced on an Illumina NovaSeq with 2 x 150 bp paired-end reads. As for the authors' bioinformatics: The reads were demultiplexed and collapsed into UMI-guided consensus sequences using migec v1.2.7. Using mixcr v2.1.11, UMI consensuses were aligned to TRA and TRB V and J templates and then assembled into clonotypes. A clonotype was counted as expanded or contracted only when both edgeR and NoisET called the clonotype significant, with the noise models trained on biological replicates. edgeR calls used a false discovery rate-adjusted p below 0.01 and a log2 fold-change threshold of 1. As an exploratory analysis of dynamics, PCA with hierarchical clustering was applied to max-normalized trajectories of the 1000 most abundant clonotypes. Separately sequenced CD4+ and CD8+ repertoires were used to assign the CD4 or CD8 phenotype of responding clones. TCRdb redid the processing of the public reads, applying fastp at Q25 and MiXCR, and retained in-frame beta chains. Every entry covers one CDR3 protein and lists the most common genes and DNA from its rows. For this entry, the V and J calls and clone size follow TCRdb and not the study's own pipeline. The sample profile shows 300,000 to 350,000 distinct CDR3 sequences; 10% to 15% of them were found once. About a fifth of the sample lies in the top ten.

The V and J genes are TRBV7-8 and TRBJ1-1, and the D gene may be TRBD1, 5 bases matching. This clonotype was obtained from a man aged 18 to 35 who had mild COVID-19 (a few samples of this study predate the infection). The sample titles of this study are shuffled in the database, so cell type and time point are left out; the donor was told from shared clones. The sample consisted of PBMCs or a T cell subset sorted from them (not recorded which). The CDR3 is CASSEGVWNTEAFF. In nucleotides, the sequence is TGTGCCAGCAGCGAAGGGGTGTGGAACACTGAAGCTTTCTTT.